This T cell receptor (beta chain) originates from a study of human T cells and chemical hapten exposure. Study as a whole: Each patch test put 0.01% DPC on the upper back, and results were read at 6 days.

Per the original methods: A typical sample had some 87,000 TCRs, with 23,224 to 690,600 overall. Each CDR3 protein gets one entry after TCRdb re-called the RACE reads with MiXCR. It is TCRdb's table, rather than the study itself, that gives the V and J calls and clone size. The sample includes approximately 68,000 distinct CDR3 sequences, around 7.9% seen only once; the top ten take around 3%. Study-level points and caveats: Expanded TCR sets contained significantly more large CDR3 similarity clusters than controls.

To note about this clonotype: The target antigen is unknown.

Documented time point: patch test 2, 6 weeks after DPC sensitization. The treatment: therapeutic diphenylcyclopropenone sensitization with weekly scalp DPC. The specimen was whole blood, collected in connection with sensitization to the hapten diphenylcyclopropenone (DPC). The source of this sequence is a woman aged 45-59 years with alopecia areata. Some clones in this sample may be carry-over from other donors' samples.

CDR3: CASSFRTEAFF. The CDR3 nucleotides are TGTGCCAGCAGTTTTCGAACTGAAGCTTTCTTT. This chain joins TRBV12-3 or TRBV12-4 and TRBJ1-1; no clear D gene. This CDR3 region has 11 residues. V dropped 3 bases and J dropped 5 bases, with 4 bases sitting between them.